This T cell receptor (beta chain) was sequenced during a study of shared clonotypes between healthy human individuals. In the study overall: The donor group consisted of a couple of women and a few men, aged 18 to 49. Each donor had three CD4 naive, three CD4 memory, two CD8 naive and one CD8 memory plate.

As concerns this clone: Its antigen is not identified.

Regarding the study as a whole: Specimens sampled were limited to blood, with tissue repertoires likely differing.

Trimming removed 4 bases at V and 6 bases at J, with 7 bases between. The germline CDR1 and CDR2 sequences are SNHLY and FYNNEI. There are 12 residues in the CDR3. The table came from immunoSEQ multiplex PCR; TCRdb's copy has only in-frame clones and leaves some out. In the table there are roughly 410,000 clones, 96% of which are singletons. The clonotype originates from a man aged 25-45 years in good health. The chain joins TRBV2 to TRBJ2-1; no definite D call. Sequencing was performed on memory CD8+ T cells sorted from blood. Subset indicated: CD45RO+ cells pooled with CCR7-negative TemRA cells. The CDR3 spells CASSGESNEQFF. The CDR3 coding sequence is TGTGCCAGCAGTGGGGAATCCAATGAGCAGTTCTTC. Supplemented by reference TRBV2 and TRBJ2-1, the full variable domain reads EPEVTQTPSHQVTQMGQEVILRCVPISNHLYFYWYRQILGQKVEFLVSFYNNEISEKSEIFDDQFSVERPDGSNFTLKIRSTKLEDSAMYFCASSGESNEQFFGPGTRLTVL.